These 25 T cell receptor beta chains were all obtained from the same sample, sequenced in a study of cytomegalovirus exposure and HLA in healthy donors. PCR was performed using 60 Vbeta and 13 Jbeta primers. Data came from immunoSEQ multiplex PCR; TCRdb stores just in-frame clones and leaves some out. The sample holds 90,000 to 140,000 clones, approximately 80% seen once. Sequencing was carried out using PBMCs. These receptors were collected from a male donor in good health and CMV-seronegative.

This chain links TRBV7-2 with TRBJ2-1; D perhaps matches TRBD1 (7 bases). V was clipped by 1 base and J by 8 bases, with 15 bases between them. Germline CDR1 reads SGHTA; CDR2 reads FQGNSA. The length of the CDR3 is 15 residues. Here the CDR3 DNA reads TGTGCCAGCAGCTTAGAAGCCAGGGGGGTCGATGAGCAGTTCTTC. Protein: CASSLEARGVDEQFF.

The chain couples TRBV19 to TRBJ2-1; 16 nucleotides line up with TRBD2. The CDR3 runs to 18 residues. The junction had 5 bases not matched to a gene; V was cut back by 6 bases and J by 0 bases. Germline lookup yields CDR1 LNHDA and CDR2 SQIVND (reference sequence). CDR3 sequence reads: CASRGTSGRAVSYNEQFF. The DNA of the CDR3 is TGTGCCAGTAGGGGGACTAGCGGGAGGGCCGTCTCCTACAATGAGCAGTTCTTC.

The V and J genes are TRBV7-9 and TRBJ2-1; 8 bases map to TRBD2. With V trimmed by 4 bases and J by 9 bases, 17 bases remained unmatched. CDR1 and CDR2 from the germline V gene are SEHNR and FQNEAQ (reference sequence). CDR3 length: 17 amino acids. CDR3 residues: CASSSYYSLGGGGEQFF. CDR3 DNA: TGTGCCAGCAGCTCCTACTACTCCCTCGGGGGGGGTGGTGAGCAGTTCTTC.

The V call is TRBV28, the J call TRBJ1-1; D might be TRBD1 (5 bases). The CDR3 is 14 amino acids. Germline loops: CDR1 MDHEN, CDR2 SYDVKM. V was cut by 5 bases and J by 1 base, with 11 bases left in between. The CDR3 loop is CASSPLGGNTEAFF. In DNA, the CDR3 is TGTGCCAGCAGTCCGCTCGGGGGGAACACTGAAGCTTTCTTT.

In this sample, this clone turned up a few times. The chain is built from TRBV2 and TRBJ1-5; 8 nucleotides line up with TRBD1. This CDR3 has 14 amino acids. Germline V gives CDR1 SNHLY, CDR2 FYNNEI. V lost 8 bases to trimming and J lost 4 bases; unmatched junction nucleotides: 7. In nucleotides, the CDR3 is TGTGCCAGCGTGGGGACAGGAGGGAATCAGCCCCAGCATTTT. As protein: CASVGTGGNQPQHF. Looking up the rest from reference TRBV2 and TRBJ1-5 gives the full variable domain: EPEVTQTPSHQVTQMGQEVILRCVPISNHLYFYWYRQILGQKVEFLVSFYNNEISEKSEIFDDQFSVERPDGSNFTLKIRSTKLEDSAMYFCASVGTGGNQPQHFGDGTRLSIL.

V is TRBV6-5 and J is TRBJ1-4; TRBD1 might be the D (6 bases). The germline gives CDR1 MNHEY, CDR2 SVGAGI. V lost 3 bases, J lost 6 bases, and 14 bases lay in between. The CDR3 extends over 15 amino acids. CDR3 bases: TGTGCCAGCAGTTATGGGGGCGGAAGACATGAAAAACTGTTTTTT. Amino acid sequence: CASSYGGGRHEKLFF.

J is TRBJ2-7 and V is TRBV10-3, with 11 bases lining up with TRBD1. With V trimmed by 8 bases and J by 6 bases, 6 bases remained unmatched. Germline V gene data show CDR1 as ENHRY and CDR2 as SYGVKD. The CDR3 loop spans 13 amino acids. CDR3 nucleotides: TGTGCCATCTCGACCGGGACAGGGGGCGAGCAGTACTTC. Translating gives CAISTGTGGEQYF.

This clone was seen a few times. CDR3 coding DNA: TGTGCCAGCAGTTCAGGTGCCTACGAGCAGTACTTC. It is translated as CASSSGAYEQYF. The rearrangement uses TRBV6-1 and TRBJ2-7; D is unresolved. This CDR3 spans 12 amino acids. Germline V lookup: CDR1 MNHNS, CDR2 SASEGT. Trimming left V 5 bases short and J 2 bases short, with 7 bases between.

The chain couples TRBV10-3 to TRBJ2-2, with D perhaps TRBD1 (5 bases). The V end lost 6 bases, the J end lost 2 bases, and 13 bases lay between the germline ends. The CDR3 extends over 15 amino acids. Germline V gene lookup returns CDR1 ENHRY and CDR2 SYGVKD. CDR3 region: CAISPDRTNTGELFF. The CDR3 DNA reads as TGTGCCATCAGCCCTGACAGAACTAACACCGGGGAGCTGTTTTTT.

DNA of the CDR3: TGTGCCAGCAGCCTATGGACTAGCCCAGAGGAGACCCAGTACTTC. Its protein is CASSLWTSPEETQYF. This chain links TRBV11-3 with TRBJ2-5; 8 bases map to TRBD2. From germline, CDR1 is SGHNT and CDR2 YENEEA. This CDR3 has 15 residues. Trimming took 5 bases from V and 5 from J; bases not matched to a gene: 10.

The chain carries TRBV7-9 and TRBJ2-5; 7 nucleotides align to TRBD1. The J call could be wrong; TRBJ2-7 is a better fit for the DNA end. Germline values: CDR1 SEHNR, CDR2 FQNEAQ (reference sequence). The CDR3 extends over 15 amino acids. The CDR3 here is CASSPGQRSYYEQYF. CDR3 nucleotides: TGTGCCAGCAGCCCGGGACAGCGATCCTACTACGAGCAGTACTTC.

This chain links TRBV19 with TRBJ2-5; TRBD2 agrees at 9 bases. The germline V gene encodes CDR1 LNHDA and CDR2 SQIVND (reference sequence). J lost 2 bases, V lost 5 bases, and 6 bases had no gene match. This CDR3 has 15 residues. CDR3 DNA sequence: TGTGCCAGTAGTTTCGGACTAGCGAGTCAAGAGACCCAGTACTTC. Translating gives CASSFGLASQETQYF.

A single count supports this clone. The chain couples TRBV10-1 to TRBJ2-7; 8 positions match TRBD1. CDR1 and CDR2 from the germline V gene are WNHNN and SYGVQD (reference sequence). This CDR3 has 15 residues. After removal of 2 bases from V and 1 base from J, the junction contained 4 bases not matched to a gene. CDR3 DNA sequence: TGCGCCAGCAGTGAGGACCGGACAGGGTCCTACGAGCAGTACTTC. It yields the protein CASSEDRTGSYEQYF.

The chain is built from TRBV11-2 and TRBJ2-5; 9 bases map to TRBD1. There are 15 residues in the CDR3. V lost 5 bases and J lost 5; bases outside the gene matches: 9. CDR1 is SGHAT, CDR2 FQNNGV, per germline. The CDR3 DNA is TGTGCCAGCAGCGCGGACAGGGGAGAAGGGGAGACCCAGTACTTC. Encoded protein: CASSADRGEGETQYF.

The CDR3 DNA is TGCGCCAGCAGCTTGATACCGGGACTAGAGGCGCCAGATACGCAGTATTTT. It specifies CASSLIPGLEAPDTQYF. This chain uses TRBV5-1 with TRBJ2-3, with TRBD2 matching over 8 bases. This CDR3 is 17 amino acids long. With 1 base clipped from V and 4 bases from J, the junction kept 11 bases outside the gene matches. Germline V lookup: CDR1 SGHRS, CDR2 YFSETQ.

The rearrangement joins TRBV5-1 to TRBJ2-1; no definite D call. This CDR3 has 14 amino acids. Per germline, CDR1 SGHRS and CDR2 YFSETQ. Trimming shortened V by 5 bases and J by 2 bases, and 11 bases separated the two germline ends. CDR3 nucleotides: TGCGCCAGCAGGAGACAAGGAACCTACAATGAGCAGTTCTTC. Amino acids: CASRRQGTYNEQFF.

The chain uses TRBV7-6 and TRBJ1-5; D gene ambiguous. The ends were cut back, 1 base at V and 7 bases at J, with 8 bases in the middle. CDR3 length: 13 residues. Germline V gives CDR1 SGHVS, CDR2 FNYEAQ. The DNA of the CDR3 is TGTGCCAGCAGCTTAGACCTAAAGCAGCCCCAGCATTTT. Translation: CASSLDLKQPQHF. The whole variable domain, filled in from reference TRBV7-6 and TRBJ1-5, reads GAGVSQSPRYKVTKRGQDVALRCDPISGHVSLYWYRQALGQGPEFLTYFNYEAQQDKSGLPNDRFSAERPEGSISTLTIQRTEQRDSAMYRCASSLDLKQPQHFGDGTRLSIL.

The chain combines TRBV10-3 with TRBJ1-5; no firm D call. V shed 6 bases and J shed 0 bases, with 12 bases lying between them. The CDR3 length is 15 residues. CDR1 and CDR2 from the germline V gene are ENHRY and SYGVKD. The CDR3 reads CAIRDREDSNQPQHF. In DNA form, the CDR3 reads TGTGCCATCAGGGACCGGGAGGATAGCAATCAGCCCCAGCATTTT.

The rearrangement uses TRBV11-3 and TRBJ1-1, with 7 bases aligning to TRBD1. V was pared by 4 bases and J by 4 bases, with 6 bases of the junction left unmatched. Germline CDR1 is SGHNT and CDR2 is YENEEA. This CDR3 region has 14 residues. The CDR3 reads CASSYTGAGTEAFF. The CDR3 region has the DNA TGTGCCAGCAGCTACACAGGGGCGGGCACTGAAGCTTTCTTT.

This chain connects TRBV13 to TRBJ2-1; 8 nucleotides match TRBD2. In germline, CDR1 is PRHDT, CDR2 FYEKMQ (reference sequence). V gave up 6 bases and J gave up 7 bases; unmatched junction bases: 17. The CDR3 totals 17 residues. CDR3: CASRPQPGLEASNEQFF. CDR3 in DNA: TGTGCCAGCAGACCACAACCGGGACTAGAAGCCTCGAATGAGCAGTTCTTC.

The CDR3 DNA sequence: TGTGCCAGCAGTTTTGGCCGAGGGGGCTTCTACGAGCAGTACTTC. Translated, it gives CASSFGRGGFYEQYF. The chain joins TRBV27 to TRBJ2-7, with 7 bases that match TRBD1. The CDR3 length is 15 residues. Per the germline V gene, CDR1 is MNHEY and CDR2 is SMNVEV (reference sequence). V shed 3 bases and J 3 bases; nucleotides not matched to a gene: 8.

The chain links TRBV18 to TRBJ2-5; a weak D match, TRBD1 (7 bases). From germline, CDR1 is KGHSH and CDR2 LQKENI. The CDR3 is made up of 14 amino acids. V was pared by 1 base and J by 5 bases, with 11 bases between. CDR3 region: CASSPRAGQETQYF. CDR3 DNA sequence: TGTGCCAGCTCACCACGGGCGGGACAGGAGACCCAGTACTTC.

The chain recombines TRBV19 with TRBJ2-3, with 8 bases that match TRBD2. The V gene's germline CDR1 is LNHDA and CDR2 SQIVND (reference sequence). There are 15 residues in the CDR3. With 3 bases clipped from V and 3 bases from J, the junction kept 5 bases outside the gene matches. CDR3 DNA sequence: TGTGCCAGTAGTATGTTCAGCGGGAGTACAGATACGCAGTATTTT. Encoded protein: CASSMFSGSTDTQYF.

The gene calls are TRBV15 and TRBJ2-3; 12 nucleotides agree with TRBD2. The V gene's germline CDR1 is LNHNV and CDR2 YYDKDF (reference sequence). Trimming removed 1 base from V and 3 bases from J; junction bases left unmatched: 8. This CDR3 contains 18 residues. CDR3 loop: CATSRGERTSGTTDTQYF. The CDR3 DNA follows: TGTGCCACCAGCAGAGGGGAGAGGACTAGCGGGACGACAGATACGCAGTATTTT.

The gene calls are TRBV9 and TRBJ2-3; TRBD2 agrees at 8 bases. The CDR3 is 16 amino acids. Germline V gene lookup returns CDR1 SGDLS and CDR2 YYNGEE. The junction had 10 bases not matched to a gene; V was cut back by 3 bases and J by 4 bases. This CDR3 is CASSAQRLAGPDTQYF. The CDR3 DNA sequence: TGTGCCAGCAGCGCCCAGAGGCTAGCGGGCCCAGATACGCAGTATTTT.